One and the same sample provided the 20 T cell receptor beta chains below, sequenced in a study of blood T cell repertoires in COVID-19. Repertoires were generated with immunoSEQ multiplex PCR, while TCRdb's copy carries only in-frame clones and drops some. This sample has over 75,000 clones; more than 90% occur once, and the top ten carry over 1.5%. The sample was peripheral blood. These receptors all come from a man aged 60 to 75 with acute or convalescent COVID-19.

The chain employs TRBV7-2 and TRBJ2-3, with 11 bases identical to TRBD1. CDR1 and CDR2 from the germline V gene are SGHTA and FQGNSA. The length of the CDR3 is 14 residues. V lost 5 bases to trimming and J lost 3 bases; unmatched junction nucleotides: 1. The CDR3 region is CASSRDRGTDTQYF. CDR3 bases: TGTGCCAGCAGCCGGGACAGGGGGACAGATACGCAGTATTTT.

The V call is TRBV15, the J call TRBJ2-3, with D perhaps TRBD2 (5 bases). Germline loops: CDR1 LNHNV, CDR2 YYDKDF (reference sequence). Trimming stripped 0 bases from V and 1 base from J, with 8 bases between. The CDR3 is 15 residues long. CDR3 residues: CATSRDKAGTDTQYF. The CDR3 DNA reads TGTGCCACCAGCAGAGATAAAGCGGGCACAGATACGCAGTATTTT.

V and J are TRBV10-3 and TRBJ2-1; D is undetermined. Germline CDR1 ENHRY, CDR2 SYGVKD. V lost 0 bases, J lost 6 bases, and 15 bases lay in between. This CDR3 spans 16 amino acids. The CDR3 here is CAISESEGLRPNEQFF. CDR3 nucleotides: TGTGCCATCAGTGAGTCCGAAGGTCTGCGGCCCAATGAGCAGTTCTTC.

V and J are TRBV25-1 and TRBJ2-1; 8 nucleotides line up with TRBD1. CDR3 length: 15 amino acids. V was clipped by 2 bases and J by 2 bases; unmatched bases: 2. Germline assignment: CDR1 MGHDK and CDR2 SYGVNS. The CDR3 nucleotides are TGTGCCAGCAGTGAACAGGGGGCTGCCTACAATGAGCAGTTCTTC. Amino acid sequence: CASSEQGAAYNEQFF.

CDR3 coding DNA: TGTGCCAGCAGTGAACGAGCGGGAGGGGGAGATACGCAGTATTTT. It yields the protein CASSERAGGGDTQYF. The rearrangement links TRBV2 to TRBJ2-3; TRBD2 matches 10 bases. The junction had 4 bases not matched to a gene; V was cut back by 2 bases and J by 5 bases. There are 15 residues in the CDR3. Germline V gene sequence: CDR1 SNHLY, CDR2 FYNNEI.

The gene calls are TRBV27 and TRBJ2-7; the D is unclear. Germline V gene lookup returns CDR1 MNHEY and CDR2 SMNVEV (reference sequence). V lost 10 bases to trimming and J lost 1 base, with 17 bases between them. The CDR3 is 14 amino acids. As DNA, the CDR3 is TGTGCCAACCCGCTATTACGCGAATCCTACGAGCAGTACTTC. Translation: CANPLLRESYEQYF.

This clone occurred once. The chain uses TRBV18 and TRBJ2-5, with 8 bases lining up with TRBD2. This CDR3 region has 15 residues. V trimming: 4 bases; J trimming: 1 base; junction bases outside the gene matches: 5. Per germline, CDR1 KGHSH and CDR2 LQKENI. The chain's CDR3 is CASSLAGGGQETQYF. The CDR3 nucleotides are TGTGCCAGCTCACTGGCCGGGGGGGGCCAAGAGACCCAGTACTTC.

This chain uses TRBV6-2 or TRBV6-3 with TRBJ1-1, with 8 positions matching TRBD1. CDR1 MNHEY and CDR2 SVGEGT come from the germline V gene. The CDR3 runs 16 residues. V dropped 2 bases and J dropped 5; count of bases not matched to a gene: 10. The CDR3 bases are TGTGCCAGCAGTTACCCTACCGGACAGGGCGGAACTGAAGCTTTCTTT. Translation: CASSYPTGQGGTEAFF.

The J gene is TRBJ2-3, the V gene TRBV29-1, with 7 bases that match TRBD2. CDR3 length: 15 residues. The V gene end was trimmed by 3 bases and the J gene end by 2 bases; junction bases not matched to a gene: 8. Germline V lookup: CDR1 SQVTM, CDR2 ANQGSEA. In DNA form, the CDR3 reads TGCAGCGTTGAGTCCCTAGCGGCCGTCACAGATACGCAGTATTTT. This translates into CSVESLAAVTDTQYF.

The rearrangement uses TRBV6-4 and TRBJ2-2; tentatively, D is TRBD1 (7 bases). Trimming pared 5 bases from V and 1 base from J, leaving 17 bases between. This CDR3 contains 17 residues. CDR1 MRHNA and CDR2 SNTAGT come from the germline V gene. CDR3 sequence: CASSTNQGGLNTGELFF. Here the CDR3 DNA reads TGTGCCAGCAGTACCAACCAGGGGGGCCTGAACACCGGGGAGCTGTTTTTT.

The gene calls are TRBV18 and TRBJ2-2, with TRBD1 matching over 8 bases. This CDR3 spans 14 amino acids. Germline trimming cut 6 bases from V and 3 bases from J; bases unmatched to any gene: 3. Germline V gives CDR1 KGHSH, CDR2 LQKENI. CDR3 amino acids: CASSADRDTGELFF. The CDR3 DNA follows: TGTGCCAGCTCCGCGGACAGGGACACCGGGGAGCTGTTTTTT.

The chain has TRBV28 and TRBJ1-5; 8 bases line up with TRBD1. Germline V gives CDR1 MDHEN, CDR2 SYDVKM. The CDR3 runs to 17 residues. Trimming took 4 bases from V and 1 from J; bases not matched to a gene: 9. The CDR3 sequence is CASSSPGQVGSNQPQHF. The CDR3 nucleotides read TGTGCCAGCAGTTCTCCGGGACAGGTGGGGAGCAATCAGCCCCAGCATTTT.

The count of this clone is one. The J gene is TRBJ1-2, the V gene TRBV19; perhaps TRBD1 as D (5 bases). Germline V CDR1 and CDR2: LNHDA, SQIVND (reference sequence). With 6 bases removed from V and 5 bases from J, the gap between germline ends came to 25 bases. This CDR3 is built from 17 residues. The DNA for the CDR3 is TGTGCCAGTAGCCTCCAGGGAGCGGGAGAGGGGAAATATGGCTACACCTTC. This gives the protein CASSLQGAGEGKYGYTF. Variable domain in full (rest from reference TRBV19 and TRBJ1-2): DGGITQSPKYLFRKEGQNVTLSCEQNLNHDAMYWYRQDPGQGLRLIYYSQIVNDFQKGDIAEGYSVSREKKESFPLTVTSAQKNPTAFYLCASSLQGAGEGKYGYTFGSGTRLTVV.

With respect to this clone: A read error may produce the germline difference seen at one junction end. The sample contains more than one DNA sequence encoding this CDR3. This rearrangement joins TRBV11-1 to TRBJ2-7; a weak D match, TRBD2 (5 bases). CDR3 size: 13 residues. The germline gives CDR1 SGHAT, CDR2 FQDESV (reference sequence). CDR3: CASSFPGTYEQYF. The CDR3, as DNA: TGCGCCAGCAGCTTTCCCGGGACCTACGAGCAGTACTTC.

This chain links TRBV11-2 with TRBJ2-3; maybe TRBD1 (5 bases). This CDR3 is built from 14 residues. V lost 8 bases and J lost 0, with 12 bases in between. Germline V gene data show CDR1 as SGHAT and CDR2 as FQNNGV. The chain's CDR3 is CASLGASSTDTQYF. The CDR3 nucleotides read TGTGCCAGCCTAGGGGCCTCTAGCACAGATACGCAGTATTTT.

The gene calls are TRBV28 and TRBJ2-1; TRBD2 matches 9 bases. The CDR3 sequence is 15 residues long. The trim removed 5 bases at V and 7 bases at J, leaving 9 bases unmatched. CDR1 is MDHEN and CDR2 is SYDVKM in the germline V gene. This CDR3 is CASSIPAGGWNEQFF. The CDR3 DNA is TGTGCCAGCAGTATCCCAGCGGGAGGATGGAATGAGCAGTTCTTC.

The chain carries TRBV27 and TRBJ2-5; TRBD1 matches 9 bases. V was pared by 5 bases and J by 5 bases, with 12 bases of the junction left unmatched. The CDR3 is made up of 16 amino acids. Per the germline V gene, CDR1 is MNHEY and CDR2 is SMNVEV (reference sequence). CDR3 DNA sequence: TGTGCCAGCAGTACGACCGGGACAGGGTCCACGGAGACCCAGTACTTC. Protein: CASSTTGTGSTETQYF.

V and J are TRBV5-5 and TRBJ2-3; perhaps TRBD1 as D (6 bases). The germline gives CDR1 SGHKS, CDR2 YYEKEE (reference sequence). Trimming stripped 4 bases from V and 4 bases from J, with 16 bases between. The CDR3 runs to 15 residues. CDR3 protein: CASSIPGHPPDTQYF. Written as DNA, the CDR3 is TGTGCCAGCAGCATTCCGGGACACCCCCCAGATACGCAGTATTTT.

This chain uses TRBV28 with TRBJ1-2; D might be TRBD1 (6 bases). Trimming cost V 7 bases and J 7 bases, with 19 bases left between them. This CDR3 contains 14 residues. From germline, CDR1 is MDHEN and CDR2 SYDVKM. The CDR3 reads CASTDKQGIAGYTF. CDR3 bases: TGTGCCAGCACCGACAAACAGGGAATAGCTGGCTACACCTTC.

The chain couples TRBV2 to TRBJ1-1; possibly TRBD1 for D (6 bases). CDR1 SNHLY and CDR2 FYNNEI come from the germline V gene. The CDR3 is made up of 14 amino acids. The V gene lost 6 bases and the J gene lost 2 bases, with 13 bases spanning the gap. This CDR3 reads CASSLQGSNTEAFF. The CDR3 region has the DNA TGTGCCAGCAGCTTACAGGGATCAAACACTGAAGCTTTCTTT.